Sequencing of this TCR beta chain was carried out in a study of cytomegalovirus exposure and HLA in healthy donors. This PCR relied on a set of 60 Vbeta primers and 13 Jbeta primers. Generated by immunoSEQ multiplex PCR, the TCRdb table keeps only in-frame clones and is missing some. The listing records 150,000 to 200,000 clones. This CDR3 is built from 13 residues. With V trimmed by 5 bases and J by 3 bases, 5 bases remained unmatched. The V gene's germline CDR1 is SQVTM and CDR2 ANQGSEA. The specimen was PBMCs. The chain couples TRBV29-1 to TRBJ1-2, with 8 nucleotides matching TRBD1. The receptor was derived from a man under 40 in good health and CMV-seronegative. CDR3 in amino acids: CSVQTGDYYGYTF. In DNA, the CDR3 is TGCAGCGTTCAGACAGGGGATTACTATGGCTACACCTTC. The whole variable domain, remainder taken from reference TRBV29-1 and TRBJ1-2, is SAVISQKPSRDICQRGTSLTIQCQVDSQVTMMFWYRQQPGQSLTLIATANQGSEATYESGFVIDKFPISRPNLTFSTLTVSNMSPEDSSIYLCSVQTGDYYGYTFGSGTRLTVV.